The rows below give T cell receptor beta chains drawn from one sample of a study of control samples from healthy donors and cancer patients. Assay: immunoSEQ multiplex PCR; the TCRdb copy retains only in-frame clones and omits some. Of 90,000 to 100,000 clones in the sample, roughly 84% were seen once. The source material was PBMCs. The receptors originated from a man in his 70s with lung cancer. CDR3s include the opening cysteine and the closing phenylalanine or tryptophan. The order of the fields is clone size, CDR3 length, D gene, J gene, V gene, CDR3 DNA, CDR3 protein. D genes are given only for firm matches. A row's size may be missing; if present it is once, few, many or a size class.

clone size: NA; CDR3 length: 16; D gene: NA; J gene: TRBJ2-3; V gene: TRBV4-3; CDR3 DNA: TGCGCCAGCAGCCAAGACCCTAGGGAGTACACAGATACGCAGTATTTT; CDR3 protein: CASSQDPREYTDTQYF
clone size: NA; CDR3 length: 15; D gene: NA; J gene: TRBJ2-7; V gene: TRBV7-2; CDR3 DNA: TGTGCCAGCAGCTTAGGCGCGGGGAGCTCCTACGAGCAGTACTTC; CDR3 protein: CASSLGAGSSYEQYF
clone size: NA; CDR3 length: 14; D gene: NA; J gene: TRBJ1-6; V gene: TRBV20-1; CDR3 DNA: TGCAGTGCTAGTTGGCAGATCTATAATTCACCCCTCCACTTT; CDR3 protein: CSASWQIYNSPLHF
clone size: NA; CDR3 length: 14; D gene: NA; J gene: TRBJ2-2; V gene: TRBV24-1; CDR3 DNA: TGTGCCACCAGTGAGAGGCTTACTACCGGGGAGCTGTTTTTT; CDR3 protein: CATSERLTTGELFF
clone size: NA; CDR3 length: 14; D gene: TRBD2; J gene: TRBJ2-5; V gene: TRBV19; CDR3 DNA: TGTGCCAGTGCCAGAGCGGGGGGGCAAGAGACCCAGTACTTC; CDR3 protein: CASARAGGQETQYF
clone size: NA; CDR3 length: 14; D gene: NA; J gene: TRBJ1-1; V gene: TRBV10-2; CDR3 DNA: TGCGCCAGCAGTGTCTCAGGGAGCCCCGCTGAAGCTTTCTTT; CDR3 protein: CASSVSGSPAEAFF
clone size: NA; CDR3 length: 13; D gene: NA; J gene: TRBJ2-3; V gene: TRBV12-5; CDR3 DNA: TGTGCTAGTGCACGCTCAGAGGCAGATACGCAGTATTTT; CDR3 protein: CASARSEADTQYF
clone size: NA; CDR3 length: 14; D gene: TRBD1; J gene: TRBJ1-6; V gene: TRBV3-1/TRBV3-2; CDR3 DNA: TGTGCCAGCAGCCAGACAGGGACCAATTCACCCCTCCACTTT; CDR3 protein: CASSQTGTNSPLHF
clone size: NA; CDR3 length: 15; D gene: NA; J gene: TRBJ1-4; V gene: TRBV5-1; CDR3 DNA: TGCGCCAGCAGCTTGGGACGTCCGACTAATGAAAAACTGTTTTTT; CDR3 protein: CASSLGRPTNEKLFF
clone size: once; CDR3 length: 14; D gene: NA; J gene: TRBJ2-2; V gene: TRBV25-1; CDR3 DNA: TGTGCCAGCAGATCACAGGGTTGGACCGGGGAGCTGTTTTTT; CDR3 protein: CASRSQGWTGELFF
clone size: NA; CDR3 length: 14; D gene: NA; J gene: TRBJ2-4; V gene: TRBV6-2/TRBV6-3; CDR3 DNA: TGTGCCAGCAGTTACGGGGTACCCAAAAACATTCAGTACTTC; CDR3 protein: CASSYGVPKNIQYF
clone size: few; CDR3 length: 12; D gene: NA; J gene: TRBJ2-7; V gene: TRBV10-3; CDR3 DNA: TGTGCCATCGGCGACACCTCCTACGAGCAGTACTTC; CDR3 protein: CAIGDTSYEQYF
clone size: NA; CDR3 length: 12; D gene: NA; J gene: TRBJ1-5; V gene: TRBV27; CDR3 DNA: TGTGCCAGCAGTTCAGGACATCAGCCCCAGCATTTT; CDR3 protein: CASSSGHQPQHF
clone size: NA; CDR3 length: 14; D gene: TRBD2; J gene: TRBJ2-7; V gene: TRBV4-3; CDR3 DNA: TGCGCCAGCAGCCCAACTAGCGGGAACTACGAGCAGTACTTC; CDR3 protein: CASSPTSGNYEQYF
clone size: NA; CDR3 length: 16; D gene: TRBD1; J gene: TRBJ1-1; V gene: TRBV30; CDR3 DNA: TGTGCCTGGAGTATTACGCGGACAGGACGGAACACTGAAGCTTTCTTT; CDR3 protein: CAWSITRTGRNTEAFF
clone size: NA; CDR3 length: 15; D gene: TRBD2; J gene: TRBJ2-7; V gene: TRBV6-5; CDR3 DNA: TGTGCCAGCAGCTCACGCGGGGGGGCGGTATACGAGCAGTACTTC; CDR3 protein: CASSSRGGAVYEQYF
clone size: NA; CDR3 length: 13; D gene: NA; J gene: TRBJ2-5; V gene: TRBV5-1; CDR3 DNA: TGCGCCAGCAGCTTGGAAGGGGGAGAGACCCAGTACTTC; CDR3 protein: CASSLEGGETQYF
clone size: NA; CDR3 length: 16; D gene: TRBD2; J gene: TRBJ2-3; V gene: TRBV7-2; CDR3 DNA: TGTGCCAGCAGCTTAGTCGCGGGGGGGCGCACAGATACGCAGTATTTT; CDR3 protein: CASSLVAGGRTDTQYF
clone size: NA; CDR3 length: 15; D gene: TRBD2; J gene: TRBJ2-5; V gene: TRBV30; CDR3 DNA: TGTGCCTGGAAACTCAGAGGTAGCGGGGGTGAGACCCAGTACTTC; CDR3 protein: CAWKLRGSGGETQYF
clone size: NA; CDR3 length: 16; D gene: NA; J gene: TRBJ1-6; V gene: TRBV6-1; CDR3 DNA: TGTGCCAGCAGTGCGGGGGGCGCGGGTTATAATTCACCCCTCCACTTT; CDR3 protein: CASSAGGAGYNSPLHF
clone size: NA; CDR3 length: 15; D gene: TRBD2; J gene: TRBJ2-5; V gene: TRBV5-1; CDR3 DNA: TGCGCCAGCAGCTTTAGCCTAGCGGCCCTAGAGACCCAGTACTTC; CDR3 protein: CASSFSLAALETQYF
clone size: NA; CDR3 length: 13; D gene: NA; J gene: TRBJ1-3; V gene: TRBV12-1; CDR3 DNA: TGTGTCAGGGGCACACCCGCTGGAAACACCATATATTTT; CDR3 protein: CVRGTPAGNTIYF
clone size: NA; CDR3 length: 13; D gene: NA; J gene: TRBJ2-7; V gene: TRBV10-3; CDR3 DNA: TGTGCCATCAGTACCGGGACCACCTACGAGCAGTACTTC; CDR3 protein: CAISTGTTYEQYF
clone size: NA; CDR3 length: 14; D gene: NA; J gene: TRBJ2-7; V gene: TRBV6-5; CDR3 DNA: TGTGCCAGCACCCCCACCGGACGGGACTACGAGCAGTACTTC; CDR3 protein: CASTPTGRDYEQYF
clone size: NA; CDR3 length: 13; D gene: TRBD1; J gene: TRBJ1-2; V gene: TRBV29-1; CDR3 DNA: TGCAGCGTTGAAGACGGGACAGGGTACAGCTACACCTTC; CDR3 protein: CSVEDGTGYSYTF
clone size: NA; CDR3 length: 13; D gene: TRBD1; J gene: TRBJ2-7; V gene: TRBV14; CDR3 DNA: TGTGCCAGCAGCGTTCCAGGGGGCTACGAGCAGTACTTC; CDR3 protein: CASSVPGGYEQYF
clone size: NA; CDR3 length: 14; D gene: NA; J gene: TRBJ2-1; V gene: TRBV25-1; CDR3 DNA: TGTGCCAGCAGTGATTCTTGGACCTACAATGAGCAGTTCTTC; CDR3 protein: CASSDSWTYNEQFF
clone size: NA; CDR3 length: 13; D gene: NA; J gene: TRBJ2-7; V gene: TRBV12-5; CDR3 DNA: TGTGCTAGTGGTTTTGGGGGACCCTACGAGCAGTACTTC; CDR3 protein: CASGFGGPYEQYF
clone size: NA; CDR3 length: 16; D gene: NA; J gene: TRBJ2-2; V gene: TRBV13; CDR3 DNA: TGTGCCAGCAGCTTAGAAGTGAACCGGAACACCGGGGAGCTGTTTTTT; CDR3 protein: CASSLEVNRNTGELFF
clone size: few; CDR3 length: 14; D gene: NA; J gene: TRBJ2-1; V gene: TRBV9; CDR3 DNA: TGTGCCAGCAGCGCCCAACAGGGTCGGTATGAGCAGTTCTTC; CDR3 protein: CASSAQQGRYEQFF
clone size: NA; CDR3 length: 14; D gene: NA; J gene: TRBJ1-2; V gene: TRBV5-1; CDR3 DNA: TGCGCCAGCAGCTCCACGGGAGGAGACTATGGCTACACCTTC; CDR3 protein: CASSSTGGDYGYTF
clone size: NA; CDR3 length: 13; D gene: TRBD1; J gene: TRBJ2-1; V gene: TRBV2; CDR3 DNA: TGTGCCAGCAATACGCAGGGGGTCAATGAGCAGTTCTTC; CDR3 protein: CASNTQGVNEQFF
clone size: once; CDR3 length: 15; D gene: NA; J gene: TRBJ2-1; V gene: TRBV3-1/TRBV3-2; CDR3 DNA: TGTGCCAGCAGCCAAGGGCGGACGCCGTACAATGAGCAGTTCTTC; CDR3 protein: CASSQGRTPYNEQFF
clone size: NA; CDR3 length: 13; D gene: NA; J gene: TRBJ1-2; V gene: TRBV27; CDR3 DNA: TGTGCCAGCAGTTTATTCCCGGGGTATGGCTACACCTTC; CDR3 protein: CASSLFPGYGYTF
clone size: NA; CDR3 length: 17; D gene: NA; J gene: TRBJ1-1; V gene: TRBV27; CDR3 DNA: TGTGCCAGCAGTTTAAGGAGGTCGCCGGGGATGAACACTGAAGCTTTCTTT; CDR3 protein: CASSLRRSPGMNTEAFF
clone size: NA; CDR3 length: 12; D gene: NA; J gene: TRBJ1-2; V gene: TRBV6-1; CDR3 DNA: TGTGCCAGCAGTGAAATCCCCTATGGCTACACCTTC; CDR3 protein: CASSEIPYGYTF
clone size: NA; CDR3 length: 16; D gene: NA; J gene: TRBJ2-1; V gene: TRBV6-1; CDR3 DNA: TGTGCCAGCAGTGGTTCCACCACCGGGGCACTGAATGAGCAGTTCTTC; CDR3 protein: CASSGSTTGALNEQFF
clone size: NA; CDR3 length: 19; D gene: NA; J gene: TRBJ1-2; V gene: TRBV24-1; CDR3 DNA: TGTGCCACCAGTGATTTGGGAGCCCCGACTGGGAGATTGTATCTATGGCACACCTTC; CDR3 protein: CATSDLGAPTGRLYLWHTF
clone size: NA; CDR3 length: 18; D gene: NA; J gene: TRBJ2-5; V gene: TRBV5-8; CDR3 DNA: TGTGCCAGCAGCTTGTGGGGAAAACGGACAGCACAACAAGAGACCCAGTACTTC; CDR3 protein: CASSLWGKRTAQQETQYF
clone size: few; CDR3 length: 13; D gene: NA; J gene: TRBJ1-4; V gene: TRBV5-4; CDR3 DNA: TGTGCCAGCAGCGCCAAGGGTCGCGAAAAACTGTTTTTT; CDR3 protein: CASSAKGREKLFF
clone size: NA; CDR3 length: 15; D gene: NA; J gene: TRBJ2-2; V gene: TRBV4-3; CDR3 DNA: TGCGCCAGCAGCCAAGTTGGAGGGGGGACCGGGGAGCTGTTTTTT; CDR3 protein: CASSQVGGGTGELFF
clone size: NA; CDR3 length: 17; D gene: NA; J gene: TRBJ2-2; V gene: TRBV27; CDR3 DNA: TGTGCCAGCAGTTTATTGGGGTCCTTCCGTAACACCGGGGAGCTGTTTTTT; CDR3 protein: CASSLLGSFRNTGELFF
clone size: NA; CDR3 length: 17; D gene: NA; J gene: TRBJ2-3; V gene: TRBV9; CDR3 DNA: TGTGCCAGCAGCGTGAGGGGCCGGGAGCTGGGGGCAGATACGCAGTATTTT; CDR3 protein: CASSVRGRELGADTQYF
clone size: NA; CDR3 length: 18; D gene: NA; J gene: TRBJ1-4; V gene: TRBV19; CDR3 DNA: TGTGCCAGTAGTATAGCATGGTCCACGAGGGAAGAAAGAGAAAAACTGTTTTTT; CDR3 protein: CASSIAWSTREEREKLFF
clone size: few; CDR3 length: 18; D gene: TRBD1; J gene: TRBJ2-7; V gene: TRBV6-2/TRBV6-3; CDR3 DNA: TGTGCCAGCAGTTACTCGAAGATAGAGGGGGCCATTGACTACGAGCAGTACTTC; CDR3 protein: CASSYSKIEGAIDYEQYF
clone size: once; CDR3 length: 17; D gene: NA; J gene: TRBJ2-1; V gene: TRBV18; CDR3 DNA: TGTGCCAGCTCACCGAGACAGGTGGGGGGCTCCTACAATGAGCAGTTCTTC; CDR3 protein: CASSPRQVGGSYNEQFF